This T cell receptor beta chain appears in the sequencing data of a study of blood T cells in healthy people across ages (dated by TCRdb to about 2015). Concerning the study at large: Template switching captured roughly one uniquely barcoded TCR beta cDNA molecule per two T cells in model experiments. Donors of different ages were randomly distributed across sequencing lanes to avoid experimental bias. The study analyzed two additional independent replicas of 1 million unique cDNA reads from the same blood draw for two donors, one aged 18 to 30 and one aged 80 or older. The donors were split into four age groups: young (average around 16 years), middle-aged (roughly 42), aged (approximately 60) and long-lived (under 90). To track age-related changes in TCR beta repertoire diversity, the study relied on deep sequencing normalized with unique cDNA molecular identifiers.

This clonotype appeared once. This receptor's antigen is unknown. One junction end disagrees with the germline gene, perhaps due to a read error. For CDR1 and CDR2, the germline V gene lists SQVTM and ANQGSEA. The CDR3 has 16 amino acids, counting the end cysteine and phenylalanine. CDR3 DNA only is kept here, 48 bases in frame from base 1. The library was prepared using 5' RACE. Sequencing used an Illumina HiSeq 2500. A second PCR of roughly 7 to 11 cycles was performed with a sample-barcoded 5' primer and a J-beta primer mix. A unique molecular identifier was introduced onto each TCR beta cDNA molecule by a template-switch 5' adaptor carrying 12 random nucleotides. Each sample yielded at least 3 million CDR3-containing paired-end reads. First-strand cDNA synthesis was performed from all RNA using the Mint cDNA synthesis kit, with priming by a TRBC-specific oligonucleotide. Following uracil-DNA glycosylase treatment, a first 18-cycle PCR with universal primers M1SS and BC2_uni_R was performed on all cDNA. The original pipeline was this. For normalization, 1 million high-quality reads, each with a distinct molecular identifier, were randomly selected from each sample. Instead of being binned into consensus sequences, reads with shared molecular identifiers were discarded. MiTCR, set to a Q25 quality threshold and the strictest error-elimination algorithm, was used for CDR3 identification, clonotype clustering and error correction. Lower-bound total TCR beta diversity was estimated with a nonparametric unseen species model using Euler transformation. The raw public reads went through TCRdb reprocessing: fastp at Q25, MiXCR clone calling, in-frame beta chains kept. Under each unique CDR3 protein, matching rows form one entry showing the most common genes and DNA. None of the V and J calls come from the authors' own analysis; TCRdb made them. The sample table records about 1.5 million distinct CDR3 sequences; approximately 40% of these occur just once. The ten largest clones add up to 7.9% of the sample.

The roughly 37 donors, aged about 6 to 100 years, were systemically healthy Caucasian individuals from Russia. About 10 milliliters of peripheral blood were collected from each donor into EDTA-treated Vacutainer tubes. Ficoll-Paque density-gradient centrifugation was used to isolate PBMCs, with at least 6.5 million per sample. Total RNA, at least 6 micrograms per sample, was extracted from PBMCs with Trizol reagent. For every donor, flow cytometry on a PBMC aliquot measured the percentage of naive CD45RAhigh/CD27high T cells. The research as a whole found: Estimates of total diversity based on one million sequenced T cells were regarded as lower bounds and as underestimates. The long-lived group showed more naive CD4+ T cells, fewer expanded clones and increased TCR diversity than the aged group, suggesting age selection. There was a strong correlation between observed TCR beta diversity and the percentage of naive T cells measured by flow cytometry. Observed TCR beta diversity per million T cells fell roughly linearly with age, and a significant reduction was already apparent by age roughly 40. Since profiling was done on bulk unsorted PBMCs, naive and antigen-experienced compartments could not be conclusively compared. The CMV infection status of donors was not known, potentially confounding age-related changes in expanded clonotypes.

The sequence was collected from a woman aged 18-29 years in good health. Recombination connected TRBV29-1 to TRBJ2-2; TRBD2 fits 7 bases in the junction. Specimen: blood. The nucleotide sequence is given as TGCAGCGTTGAAGATTTAAGCGGGGTGAACACTGGGGAGCTGTTTTTT. It translates to CSVEDLSGVNTGELFF.